This passage covers 11 T cell receptor beta chains from one sample sequenced in a study of CD8 T cells in Susac syndrome. An amount of RNA that ranged from roughly 0.45 to 1 ug was reverse transcribed with random hexamers. TCRdb processed the immunoSEQ multiplex PCR reads anew with MiXCR; each CDR3 protein has one entry. The table records about 110,000 distinct CDR3 sequences, around 97% of them present only once. The specimen was CD4+ T cells from PBMCs. These TCRs come from a human donor in good health.

The chain carries TRBV5-4 and TRBJ2-3; D unclear. V lost 4 bases and J 0 bases, leaving 12 bases between the germline ends. The germline CDR1 and CDR2 sequences are SGHNT and YYREEE (reference sequence). The CDR3 covers 15 residues. The CDR3 coding sequence is TGTGCCAGCAGCCGCGAGACAACTAGCACAGATACGCAGTATTTT. Translation gives CASSRETTSTDTQYF.

The rearrangement links TRBV14 to TRBJ2-3; tentative D call: TRBD1 (6 bases). The CDR3 is made up of 13 amino acids. Germline V gene data show CDR1 as SGHDN and CDR2 as FVKESK. V was trimmed by 1 base and J by 12 bases, leaving 14 bases between them. CDR3 bases: TGTGCCAGCAGCCAAGGCGCCGGGACATCCCAGTATTTT. This translates into CASSQGAGTSQYF.

The chain combines TRBV3-1 with TRBJ2-2; D may match TRBD1 or TRBD2 (5 bases each). CDR3 length: 13 residues. The ends were cut back, 7 bases at V and 2 bases at J, with 8 bases in the middle. CDR1 is LGHDT and CDR2 is YNNKEL in the germline V gene (reference sequence). The CDR3 loop is CASTWDNTGELFF. The CDR3 DNA is TGTGCCAGCACCTGGGACAACACCGGGGAGCTGTTTTTT.

The rearrangement joins TRBV25-1 to TRBJ2-1; D tentatively reads TRBD1 or TRBD2 (5 bases each). Per germline, CDR1 MGHDK and CDR2 SYGVNS. This CDR3 spans 16 amino acids. V lost 4 bases and J 4 bases, leaving 17 bases between the germline ends. CDR3: CASSVYGAGRYNEQFF. The CDR3 bases are TGTGCCAGCAGTGTTTATGGCGCAGGGAGATACAATGAGCAGTTCTTC.

The V gene is TRBV12-3 or TRBV12-4, the J gene TRBJ1-6; 8 nucleotides match TRBD1. Unmatched junction bases numbered 7, after V lost 6 bases and J lost 9 bases. The CDR3 length is 14 residues. CDR3 residues: CASRRQGQGSPLHF. The CDR3 DNA reads TGTGCCAGCAGAAGACAGGGGCAAGGTTCACCCCTCCACTTT.

The chain joins TRBV12-3 or TRBV12-4 to TRBJ2-2; D may be TRBD2 (6 bases). V dropped 5 bases and J dropped 4 bases, with 14 bases sitting between them. The CDR3 sequence is 15 residues long. CDR3 DNA: TGTGCCAGCAGTAGGGACTTGCCACCCACCGGGGAGCTGTTTTTT. Protein sequence: CASSRDLPPTGELFF.

Here the CDR3 reads CASSPSGSPLHF. The CDR3 nucleotides read TGCGCCAGCAGCCCCAGTGGTTCACCCCTCCACTTT. The chain employs TRBV5-1 and TRBJ1-6; D ambiguous. Germline CDR1 is SGHRS and CDR2 is YFSETQ. V lost 4 bases to trimming and J lost 9 bases, with 8 bases between them. This CDR3 region has 12 residues.

This rearrangement joins TRBV9 to TRBJ1-2; the D is unclear. CDR3 size: 15 residues. Germline V CDR1 and CDR2: SGDLS, YYNGEE. With 0 bases removed from V and 0 bases from J, the gap between germline ends came to 9 bases. The CDR3 here is CASSVAATANYGYTF. The CDR3 region has the DNA TGTGCCAGCAGCGTAGCGGCCACCGCTAACTATGGCTACACCTTC.

The chain joins TRBV3-1 to TRBJ1-6, with unresolved D. CDR3 length: 14 residues. The V end lost 5 bases, the J end lost 4 bases, and 9 bases lay between the germline ends. CDR1 is LGHDT, CDR2 YNNKEL, per germline (reference sequence). The chain's CDR3 is CASSTQVYNSPLHF. Here the CDR3 DNA reads TGTGCCAGCAGCACCCAGGTGTATAATTCACCCCTCCACTTT.

The chain is built from TRBV6-5 and TRBJ2-1; 8 positions match TRBD1. This CDR3 spans 14 amino acids. The V gene end was trimmed by 2 bases and the J gene end by 8 bases; junction bases not matched to a gene: 5. Germline CDR1 is MNHEY and CDR2 is SVGAGI. The chain's CDR3 is CASSYDRGSYEQFF. The DNA for the CDR3 is TGTGCCAGCAGTTACGACAGGGGTTCTTATGAGCAGTTCTTC.

The chain's CDR3 is CASSRPFGVGSEGANVLTF. The DNA for the CDR3 is TGTGCCAGCAGTCGTCCGTTCGGGGTGGGCAGCGAAGGGGCCAACGTCCTGACTTTC. This chain uses TRBV28 with TRBJ2-6; perhaps TRBD2 as D (5 bases). Trimming shortened V by 5 bases and J by 4 bases, and 24 bases separated the two germline ends. CDR1 is MDHEN, CDR2 SYDVKM, per germline. The CDR3 extends over 19 amino acids.